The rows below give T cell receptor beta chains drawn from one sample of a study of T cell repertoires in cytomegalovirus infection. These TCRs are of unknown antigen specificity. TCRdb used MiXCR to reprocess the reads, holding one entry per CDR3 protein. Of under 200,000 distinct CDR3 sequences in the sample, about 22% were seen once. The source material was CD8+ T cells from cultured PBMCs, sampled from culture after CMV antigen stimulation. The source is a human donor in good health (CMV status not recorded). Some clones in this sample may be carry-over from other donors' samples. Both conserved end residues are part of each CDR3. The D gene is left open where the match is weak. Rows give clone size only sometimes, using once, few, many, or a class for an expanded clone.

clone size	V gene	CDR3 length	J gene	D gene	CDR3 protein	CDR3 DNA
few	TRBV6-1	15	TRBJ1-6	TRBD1	CASRDRVVSNSPLHF	TGTGCCAGCAGGGACAGGGTAGTGTCGAATTCACCCCTCCACTTT
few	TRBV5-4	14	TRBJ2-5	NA	CASSLGGGPETQYF	TGTGCCAGCAGCTTAGGGGGGGGACCAGAGACCCAGTACTTC
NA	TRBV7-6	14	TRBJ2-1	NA	CASSPVQGWNEQFF	TGTGCCAGCAGCCCCGTGCAGGGGTGGAATGAGCAGTTCTTC
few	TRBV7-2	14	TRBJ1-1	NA	CASSLDSIGRGAFF	TGTGCCAGCAGCTTAGATTCAATAGGCCGGGGGGCTTTCTTT
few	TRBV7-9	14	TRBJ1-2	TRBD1	CASSLGRTGAGYTF	TGTGCCAGCAGCTTAGGGCGGACAGGGGCTGGCTACACCTTC
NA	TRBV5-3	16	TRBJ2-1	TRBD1	CASFVLGQGIYNEQFF	TGTGCCAGCTTCGTCTTGGGACAGGGGATCTACAATGAGCAGTTCTTC
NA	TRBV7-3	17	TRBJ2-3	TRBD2	CASSLRRAGGSGDTQYF	TGTGCCAGCAGCTTAAGGCGCGCGGGGGGGTCCGGGGATACGCAGTATTTT
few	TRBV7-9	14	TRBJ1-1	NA	CASSKRTENTEAFF	TGTGCCAGCAGCAAACGGACGGAGAACACTGAAGCTTTCTTT
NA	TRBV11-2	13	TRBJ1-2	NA	CASSLAGVGGYTF	TGTGCCAGCAGCTTAGCAGGGGTAGGCGGCTACACCTTC
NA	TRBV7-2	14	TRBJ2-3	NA	CASSLDGGPDTQYF	TGTGCCAGCAGCTTAGACGGGGGGCCTGATACGCAGTATTTT
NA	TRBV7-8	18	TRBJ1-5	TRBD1	CASSPYSYPGQGNQPQHF	TGTGCCAGCAGCCCTTACTCCTACCCGGGACAGGGGAATCAGCCCCAGCATTTT
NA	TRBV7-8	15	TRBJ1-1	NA	CASSLGGSSDTEAFF	TGTGCCAGCAGCTTAGGGGGGTCTTCGGACACTGAAGCTTTCTTT
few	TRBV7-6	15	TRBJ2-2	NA	CASSLSRGGTGELFF	TGTGCCAGCAGCTTATCCAGGGGAGGCACCGGGGAGCTGTTTTTT
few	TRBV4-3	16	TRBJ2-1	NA	CASSQDVLSSYNEQFF	TGCGCCAGCAGCCAAGATGTGCTCAGCTCCTACAATGAGCAGTTCTTC
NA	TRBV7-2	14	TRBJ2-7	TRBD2	CASSFRLAGEEQYF	TGTGCCAGCAGCTTTCGACTAGCGGGGGAGGAGCAGTACTTC
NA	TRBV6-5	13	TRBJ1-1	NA	CASSYGGSTEAFF	TGTGCCAGCAGTTACGGAGGGAGCACTGAAGCTTTCTTT
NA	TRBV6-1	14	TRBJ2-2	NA	CASSLAGFTGELFF	TGTGCCAGCAGTCTCGCAGGGTTCACCGGGGAGCTGTTTTTT
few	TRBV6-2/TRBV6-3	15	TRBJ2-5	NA	CASTIRPGAGETQYF	TGTGCCAGCACCATCCGGCCGGGGGCGGGGGAGACCCAGTACTTC
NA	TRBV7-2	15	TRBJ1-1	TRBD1	CASSLVLRGPTEAFF	TGTGCCAGCAGCTTAGTTCTCAGGGGGCCCACTGAAGCTTTCTTT
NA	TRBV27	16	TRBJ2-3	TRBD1	CASTPSGTASTDTQYF	TGTGCCAGCACACCATCCGGGACAGCTAGCACAGATACGCAGTATTTT
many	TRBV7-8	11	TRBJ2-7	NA	CASSRVGEQYF	TGTGCCAGCAGCCGTGTGGGCGAGCAGTACTTC
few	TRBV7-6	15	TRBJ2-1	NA	CASALELSSYNEQFF	TGTGCCAGCGCCCTCGAACTAAGCTCCTACAATGAGCAGTTCTTC
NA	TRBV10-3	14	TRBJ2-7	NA	CAISDGGRPYEQYF	TGTGCCATCAGTGACGGGGGTCGCCCCTACGAGCAGTACTTC
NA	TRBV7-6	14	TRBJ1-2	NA	CASSLGRGFYGYTF	TGTGCCAGCAGCTTAGGAAGGGGATTTTATGGCTACACCTTC
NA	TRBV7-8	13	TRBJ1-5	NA	CASGLGGNQPQHF	TGTGCCAGCGGGTTGGGAGGGAATCAGCCCCAGCATTTT
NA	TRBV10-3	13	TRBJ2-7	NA	CASFDGDPYEQYF	TGTGCCAGCTTCGACGGGGACCCCTACGAGCAGTACTTC
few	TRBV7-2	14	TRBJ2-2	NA	CASSEQDYTGELFF	TGTGCCAGCAGCGAGCAGGATTACACCGGGGAGCTGTTTTTT
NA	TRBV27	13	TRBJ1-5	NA	CASSRGSNQPQHF	TGTGCCAGCAGCAGGGGTAGCAATCAGCCCCAGCATTTT
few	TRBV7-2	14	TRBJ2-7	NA	CASSLVLARYEQYF	TGTGCCAGCAGCTTAGTGCTAGCGCGGTACGAGCAGTACTTC
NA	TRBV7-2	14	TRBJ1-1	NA	CASSTQTLPHEAFF	TGTGCCAGCAGCACCCAGACCCTACCTCATGAAGCTTTCTTT
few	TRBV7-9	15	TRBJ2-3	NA	CASSARGTVPDTQYF	TGTGCCAGCAGTGCAAGGGGGACGGTACCAGATACGCAGTATTTT
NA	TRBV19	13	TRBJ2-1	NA	CASLGQGYNEQFF	TGTGCCTCTTTAGGCCAGGGTTACAATGAGCAGTTCTTC
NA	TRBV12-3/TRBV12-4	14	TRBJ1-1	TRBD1	CASTGQGASTEAFF	TGTGCCAGCACCGGACAGGGGGCGTCCACTGAAGCTTTCTTT
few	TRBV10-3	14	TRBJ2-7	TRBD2	CAISLLAGVYEQYF	TGTGCCATCAGTCTACTAGCGGGGGTCTACGAGCAGTACTTC
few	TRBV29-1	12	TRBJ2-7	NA	CSVPRAYYEQYF	TGCAGCGTTCCCAGGGCTTACTACGAGCAGTACTTC
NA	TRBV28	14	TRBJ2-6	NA	CASLGSRGANVLTF	TGTGCCAGTCTTGGTAGCCGGGGGGCCAACGTCCTGACTTTC
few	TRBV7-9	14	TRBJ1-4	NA	CASSLAQGYEKLFF	TGTGCCAGCAGCTTAGCCCAGGGGTATGAAAAACTGTTTTTT
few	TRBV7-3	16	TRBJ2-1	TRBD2	CASSFTLAGGLDEQFF	TGTGCCAGCAGCTTTACGCTAGCGGGGGGGCTCGATGAGCAGTTCTTC
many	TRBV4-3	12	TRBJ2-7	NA	CASSQEGYEQYF	TGCGCCAGCAGCCAAGAGGGGTACGAGCAGTACTTC
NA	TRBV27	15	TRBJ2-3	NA	CASSLGAGPADTQYF	TGTGCCAGCAGTCTGGGAGCTGGACCCGCAGATACGCAGTATTTT
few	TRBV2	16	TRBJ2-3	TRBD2	CASSERLASPTDTQYF	TGTGCCAGCAGTGAAAGACTAGCCTCACCCACAGATACGCAGTATTTT
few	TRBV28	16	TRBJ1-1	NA	CASSPHTGDRWTEAFF	TGTGCCAGCAGTCCCCACACCGGTGACAGATGGACTGAAGCTTTCTTT
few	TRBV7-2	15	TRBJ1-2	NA	CASSLLQGHRDGYTF	TGTGCCAGCAGCTTACTACAGGGCCACAGGGATGGCTACACCTTC
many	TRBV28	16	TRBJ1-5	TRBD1	CASSLPWTGGDQPQHF	TGTGCCAGCAGTCTACCCTGGACAGGCGGGGATCAGCCCCAGCATTTT
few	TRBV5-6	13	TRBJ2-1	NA	CASSLARSNEQFF	TGTGCCAGCAGCTTGGCCAGGAGCAATGAGCAGTTCTTC
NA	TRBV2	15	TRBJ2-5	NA	CASSADTTLQETQYF	TGTGCCAGCAGTGCGGACACCACCCTCCAAGAGACCCAGTACTTC
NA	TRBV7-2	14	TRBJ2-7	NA	CASSLAPGDYEQYF	TGTGCCAGCAGCTTAGCACCAGGGGACTACGAGCAGTACTTC
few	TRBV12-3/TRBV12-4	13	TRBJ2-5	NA	CASSQGGLETQYF	TGTGCCAGCTCCCAGGGGGGGCTGGAGACCCAGTACTTC
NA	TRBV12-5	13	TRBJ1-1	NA	CASGIPGGREAFF	TGTGCTAGTGGGATCCCCGGTGGGAGGGAAGCTTTCTTT
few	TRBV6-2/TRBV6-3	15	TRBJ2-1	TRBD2	CASRRTSGGPNEQFF	TGTGCCAGCAGAAGGACTAGCGGGGGACCCAATGAGCAGTTCTTC
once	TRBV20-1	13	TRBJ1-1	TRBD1	CSARDGRGTEAFF	TGCAGTGCTAGAGATGGCAGGGGGACTGAAGCTTTCTTT
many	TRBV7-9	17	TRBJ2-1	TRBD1	CASSPPGQGNAKNEQFF	TGTGCCAGCAGCCCGCCGGGACAGGGGAATGCGAAAAATGAGCAGTTCTTC
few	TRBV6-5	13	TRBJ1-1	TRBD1	CASSYAWTGGAFF	TGTGCCAGCAGTTACGCGTGGACAGGCGGAGCTTTCTTT
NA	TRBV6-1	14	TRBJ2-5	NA	CASSLGRQKETQYF	TGTGCCAGCAGTTTGGGACGTCAGAAAGAGACCCAGTACTTC
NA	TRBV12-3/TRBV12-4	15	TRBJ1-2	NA	CASSPSQGINYGYTF	TGTGCCAGCAGTCCTAGTCAGGGGATCAACTATGGCTACACCTTC
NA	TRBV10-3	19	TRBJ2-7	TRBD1	CAISEPWTGLTGEHFGQYF	TGTGCCATCAGTGAGCCTTGGACAGGGTTGACAGGGGAGCATTTTGGGCAGTACTTC
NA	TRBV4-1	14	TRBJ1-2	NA	CASSQAVRDYGYTF	TGCGCCAGCAGCCAAGCCGTTCGGGACTATGGCTACACCTTC
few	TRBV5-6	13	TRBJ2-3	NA	CASSSTSTDTQYF	TGTGCCAGCAGTTCAACTAGCACAGATACGCAGTATTTT